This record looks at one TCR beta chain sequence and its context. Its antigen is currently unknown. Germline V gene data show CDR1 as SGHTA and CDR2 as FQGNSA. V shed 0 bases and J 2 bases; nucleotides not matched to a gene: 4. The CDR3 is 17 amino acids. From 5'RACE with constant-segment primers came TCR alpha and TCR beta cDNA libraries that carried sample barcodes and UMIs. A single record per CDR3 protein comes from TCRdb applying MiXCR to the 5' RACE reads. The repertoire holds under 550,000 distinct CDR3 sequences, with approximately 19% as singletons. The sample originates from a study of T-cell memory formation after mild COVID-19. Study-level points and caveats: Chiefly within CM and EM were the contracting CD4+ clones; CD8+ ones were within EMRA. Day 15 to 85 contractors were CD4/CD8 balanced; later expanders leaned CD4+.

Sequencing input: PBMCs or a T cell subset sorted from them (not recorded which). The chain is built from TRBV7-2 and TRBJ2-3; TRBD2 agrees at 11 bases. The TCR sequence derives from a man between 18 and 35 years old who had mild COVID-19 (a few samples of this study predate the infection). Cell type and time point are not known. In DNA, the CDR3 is TGTGCCAGCAGCTTAGCCACTAGCGGGGGATTCACAGATACGCAGTATTTT. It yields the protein CASSLATSGGFTDTQYF. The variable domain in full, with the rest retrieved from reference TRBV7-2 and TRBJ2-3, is GAGVSQSPSNKVTEKGKDVELRCDPISGHTALYWYRQSLGQGLEFLIYFQGNSAPDKSGLPSDRFSAERTGGSVSTLTIQRTQQEDSAVYLCASSLATSGGFTDTQYFGPGTRLTVL.